This T cell receptor beta chain was identified in a study of blood T cell repertoires in COVID-19. The wider study: Sources were T cells, B-cell-depleted T cells, or PBMCs; the material itself was cDNA or gDNA.

CDR1 and CDR2 from the germline V gene are GTSNPN and SVGIG (reference sequence). There are 13 residues in the CDR3. V lost 3 bases and J lost 6, with 15 bases in between. Per the study methods: Amplification of reference gene primers was used by the study to estimate nucleated cell counts. The data were produced by immunoSEQ multiplex PCR, yet TCRdb's version contains in-frame clones alone and is incomplete. Clonal size and the V and J genes are those of that table, whereas D and trimming came from the DNA. The table has around 130,000 clones, 84% seen once. Enrollment of patients from Seattle took place during active infection, with longitudinal follow-up.

This rearrangement joins TRBV30 to TRBJ2-7, with a tentative D call TRBD1 (5 bases). Sequencing used peripheral blood. This receptor was taken from a man aged 25 to 40 with COVID-19, enrolled during active disease. CDR3 DNA: TGTGCCTGGAGCAACCAGGGTTCACGCGAGCAGTACTTC. Amino acids: CAWSNQGSREQYF. The variable domain in full, with the rest retrieved from reference TRBV30 and TRBJ2-7, is SQTIHQWPATLVQPVGSPLSLECTVEGTSNPNLYWYRQAAGRGLQLLFYSVGIGQISSEVPQNLSASRPQDRQFILSSKKLLLSDSGFYLCAWSNQGSREQYFGPGTRLTVT.